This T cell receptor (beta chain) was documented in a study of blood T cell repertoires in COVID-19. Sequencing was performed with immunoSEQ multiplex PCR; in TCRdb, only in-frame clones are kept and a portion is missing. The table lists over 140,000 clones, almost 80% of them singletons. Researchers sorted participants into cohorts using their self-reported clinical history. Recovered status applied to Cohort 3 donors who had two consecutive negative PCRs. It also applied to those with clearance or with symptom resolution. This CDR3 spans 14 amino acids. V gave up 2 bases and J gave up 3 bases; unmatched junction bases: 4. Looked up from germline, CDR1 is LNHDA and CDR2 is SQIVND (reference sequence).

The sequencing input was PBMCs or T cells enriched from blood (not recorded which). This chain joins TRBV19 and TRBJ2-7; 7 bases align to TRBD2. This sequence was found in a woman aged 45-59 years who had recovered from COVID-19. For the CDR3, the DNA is TGTGCCAGTAGTATACGGGGGGACGTCTACGAGCAGTACTTC. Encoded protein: CASSIRGDVYEQYF.